This TCR beta chain was retrieved from a study of blood T cell repertoires in COVID-19. Turning to the study itself: The United States, Italy and Spain were the sources of the acute and convalescent COVID-19 samples. PBMCs, B-cell-depleted T cells, or T cells provided the cDNA or gDNA that made up the material.

Here immunoSEQ multiplex PCR was the method, and the copy in TCRdb shows in-frame clones only, minus some. In the table there are about 480,000 clones, about 89% of which are singletons. In germline, CDR1 is KGHSH, CDR2 LQKENI. The ends were cut back, 3 bases at V and 5 bases at J, with 7 bases in the middle. There are 13 residues in the CDR3. This chain links TRBV18 with TRBJ1-4; D unclear. The source is a woman aged 45-65 years with COVID-19, enrolled during active disease. Input material: peripheral blood. CDR3 bases: TGTGCCAGCTCACCTAGGGAGAATGAAAAACTGTTTTTT. As protein: CASSPRENEKLFF.